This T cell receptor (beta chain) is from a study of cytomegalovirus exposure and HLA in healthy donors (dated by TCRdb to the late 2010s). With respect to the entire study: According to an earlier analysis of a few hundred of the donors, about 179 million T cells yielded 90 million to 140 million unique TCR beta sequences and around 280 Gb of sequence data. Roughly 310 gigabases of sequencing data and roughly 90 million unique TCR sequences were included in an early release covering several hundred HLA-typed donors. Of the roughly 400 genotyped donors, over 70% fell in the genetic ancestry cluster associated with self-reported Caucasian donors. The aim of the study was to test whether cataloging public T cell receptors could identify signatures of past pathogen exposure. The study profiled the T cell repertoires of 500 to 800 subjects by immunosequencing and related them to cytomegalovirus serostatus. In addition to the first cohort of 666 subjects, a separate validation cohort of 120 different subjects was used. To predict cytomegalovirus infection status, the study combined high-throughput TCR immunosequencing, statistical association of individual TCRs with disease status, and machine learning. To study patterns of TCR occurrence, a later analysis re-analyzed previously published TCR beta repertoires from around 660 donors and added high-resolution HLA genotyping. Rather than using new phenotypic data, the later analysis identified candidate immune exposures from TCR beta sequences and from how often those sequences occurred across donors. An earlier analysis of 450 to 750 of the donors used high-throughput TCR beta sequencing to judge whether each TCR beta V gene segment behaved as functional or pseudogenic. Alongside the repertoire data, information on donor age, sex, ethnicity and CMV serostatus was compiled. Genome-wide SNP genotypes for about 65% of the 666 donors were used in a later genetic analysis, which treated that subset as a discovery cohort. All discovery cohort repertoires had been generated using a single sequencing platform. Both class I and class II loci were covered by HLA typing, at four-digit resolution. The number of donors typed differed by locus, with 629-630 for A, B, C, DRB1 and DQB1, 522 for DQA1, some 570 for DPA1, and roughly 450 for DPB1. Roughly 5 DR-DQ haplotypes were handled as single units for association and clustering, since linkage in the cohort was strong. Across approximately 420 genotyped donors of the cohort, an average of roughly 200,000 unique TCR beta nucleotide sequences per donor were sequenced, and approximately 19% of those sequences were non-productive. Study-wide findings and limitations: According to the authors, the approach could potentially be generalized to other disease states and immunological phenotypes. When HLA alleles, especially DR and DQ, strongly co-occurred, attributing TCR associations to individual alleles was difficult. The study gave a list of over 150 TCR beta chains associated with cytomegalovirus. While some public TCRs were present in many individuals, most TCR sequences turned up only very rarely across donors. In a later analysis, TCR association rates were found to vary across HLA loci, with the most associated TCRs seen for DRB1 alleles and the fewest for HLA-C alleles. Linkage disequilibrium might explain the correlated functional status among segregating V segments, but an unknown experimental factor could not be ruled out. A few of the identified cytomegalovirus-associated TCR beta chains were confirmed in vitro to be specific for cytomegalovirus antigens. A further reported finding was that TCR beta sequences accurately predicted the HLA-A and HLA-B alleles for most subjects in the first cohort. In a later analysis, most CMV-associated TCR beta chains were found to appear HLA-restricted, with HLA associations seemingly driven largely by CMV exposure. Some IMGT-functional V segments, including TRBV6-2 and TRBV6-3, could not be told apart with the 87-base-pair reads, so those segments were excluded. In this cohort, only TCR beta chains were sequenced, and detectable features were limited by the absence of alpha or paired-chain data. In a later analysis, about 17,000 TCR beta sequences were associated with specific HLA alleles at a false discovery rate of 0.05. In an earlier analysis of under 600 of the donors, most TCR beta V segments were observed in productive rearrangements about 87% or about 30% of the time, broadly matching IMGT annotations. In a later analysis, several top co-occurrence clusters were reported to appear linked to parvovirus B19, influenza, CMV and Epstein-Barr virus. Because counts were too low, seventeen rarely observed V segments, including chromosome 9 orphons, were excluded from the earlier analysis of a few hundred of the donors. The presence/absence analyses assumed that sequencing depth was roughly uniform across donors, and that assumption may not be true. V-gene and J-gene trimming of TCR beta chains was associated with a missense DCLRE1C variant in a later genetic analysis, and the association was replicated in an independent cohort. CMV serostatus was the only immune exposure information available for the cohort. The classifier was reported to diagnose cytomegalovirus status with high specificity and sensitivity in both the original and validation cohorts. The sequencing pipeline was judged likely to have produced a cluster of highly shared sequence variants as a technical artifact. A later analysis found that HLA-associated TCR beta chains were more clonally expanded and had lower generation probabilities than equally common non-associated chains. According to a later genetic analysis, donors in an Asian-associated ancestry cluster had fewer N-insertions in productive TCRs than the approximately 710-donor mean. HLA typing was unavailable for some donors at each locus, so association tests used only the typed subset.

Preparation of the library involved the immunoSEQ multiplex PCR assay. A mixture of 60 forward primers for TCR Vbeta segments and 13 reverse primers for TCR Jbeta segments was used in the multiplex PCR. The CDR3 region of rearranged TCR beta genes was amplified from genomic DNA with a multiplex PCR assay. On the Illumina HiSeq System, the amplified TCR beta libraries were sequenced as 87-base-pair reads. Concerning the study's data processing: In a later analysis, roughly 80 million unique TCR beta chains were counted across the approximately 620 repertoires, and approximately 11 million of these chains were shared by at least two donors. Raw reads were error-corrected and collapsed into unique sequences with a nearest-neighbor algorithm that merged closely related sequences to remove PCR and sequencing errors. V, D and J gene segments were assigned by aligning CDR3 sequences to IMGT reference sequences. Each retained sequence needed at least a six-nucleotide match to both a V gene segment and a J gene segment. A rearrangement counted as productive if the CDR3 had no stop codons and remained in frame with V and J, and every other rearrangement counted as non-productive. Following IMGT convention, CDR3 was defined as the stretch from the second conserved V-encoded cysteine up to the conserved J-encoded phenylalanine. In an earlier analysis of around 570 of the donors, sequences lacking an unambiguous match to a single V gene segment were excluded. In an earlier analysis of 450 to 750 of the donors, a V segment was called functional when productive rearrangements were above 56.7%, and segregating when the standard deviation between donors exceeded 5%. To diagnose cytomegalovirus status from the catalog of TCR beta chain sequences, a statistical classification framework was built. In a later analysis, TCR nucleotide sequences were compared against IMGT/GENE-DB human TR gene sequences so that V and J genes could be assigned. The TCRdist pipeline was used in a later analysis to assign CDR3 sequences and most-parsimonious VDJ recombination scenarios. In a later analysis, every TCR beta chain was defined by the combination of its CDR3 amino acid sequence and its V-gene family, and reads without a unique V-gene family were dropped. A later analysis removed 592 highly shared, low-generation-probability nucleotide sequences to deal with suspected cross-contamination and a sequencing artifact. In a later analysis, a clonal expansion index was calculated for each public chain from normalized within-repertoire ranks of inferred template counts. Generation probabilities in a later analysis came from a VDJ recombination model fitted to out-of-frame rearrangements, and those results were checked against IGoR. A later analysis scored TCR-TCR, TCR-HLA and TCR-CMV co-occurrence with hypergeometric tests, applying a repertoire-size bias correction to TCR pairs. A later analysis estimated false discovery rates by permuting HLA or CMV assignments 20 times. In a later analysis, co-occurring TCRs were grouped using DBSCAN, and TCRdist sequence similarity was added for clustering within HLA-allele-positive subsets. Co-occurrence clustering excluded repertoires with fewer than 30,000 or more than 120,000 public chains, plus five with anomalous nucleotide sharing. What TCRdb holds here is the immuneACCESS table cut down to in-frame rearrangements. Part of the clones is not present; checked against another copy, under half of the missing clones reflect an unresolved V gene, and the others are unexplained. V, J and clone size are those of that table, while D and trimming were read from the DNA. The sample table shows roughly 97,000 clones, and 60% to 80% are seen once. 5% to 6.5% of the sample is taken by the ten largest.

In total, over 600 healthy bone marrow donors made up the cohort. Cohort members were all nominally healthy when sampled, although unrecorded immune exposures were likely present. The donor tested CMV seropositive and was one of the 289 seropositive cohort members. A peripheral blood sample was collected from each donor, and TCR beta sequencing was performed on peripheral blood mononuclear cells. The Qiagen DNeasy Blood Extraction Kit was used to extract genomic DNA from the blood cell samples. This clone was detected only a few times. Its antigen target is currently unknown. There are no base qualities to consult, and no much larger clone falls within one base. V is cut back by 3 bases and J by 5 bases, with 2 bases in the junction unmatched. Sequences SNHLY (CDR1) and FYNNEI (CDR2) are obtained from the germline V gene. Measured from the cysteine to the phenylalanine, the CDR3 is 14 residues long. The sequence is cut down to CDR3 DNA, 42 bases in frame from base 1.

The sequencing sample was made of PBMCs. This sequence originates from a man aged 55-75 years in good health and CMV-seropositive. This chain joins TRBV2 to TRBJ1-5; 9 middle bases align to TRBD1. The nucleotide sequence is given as TGTGCCAGCAGTGATGGGGACAGGGATCAGCCCCAGCATTTT. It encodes CASSDGDRDQPQHF.